The 3 T cell receptor beta chains below all came from one sample that was sequenced in a study of cytomegalovirus exposure and HLA in healthy donors. Both 60 Vbeta primers and 13 Jbeta primers went into the PCR. TCRdb's copy holds only in-frame clones and misses some; the assay was immunoSEQ multiplex PCR. The table has approximately 110,000 clones, over 70% seen once. Sequencing input: PBMCs. The receptors originated from a man younger than 40 in good health and CMV-seronegative.

This rearrangement joins TRBV9 to TRBJ1-1, with a possible D match to TRBD1 (6 bases). CDR3 size: 15 residues. Germline-derived CDR1 and CDR2 are SGDLS and YYNGEE. Trimming left V 3 bases short and J 0 bases short, with 12 bases between. The CDR3, as DNA: TGTGCCAGCAGCGGACAGGTTCAGATGAACACTGAAGCTTTCTTT. Amino acid sequence: CASSGQVQMNTEAFF. Variable domain in full (rest from reference TRBV9 and TRBJ1-1): DSGVTQTPKHLITATGQRVTLRCSPRSGDLSVYWYQQSLDQGLQFLIQYYNGEERAKGNILERFSAQQFPDLHSELNLSSLELGDSALYFCASSGQVQMNTEAFFGQGTRLTVV.

This CDR3 is CASGWWGDEQYF. The CDR3 coding sequence is TGCGCCAGCGGCTGGTGGGGGGACGAGCAGTACTTC. The rearrangement links TRBV5-1 to TRBJ2-7; TRBD2 is a possible D gene (6 bases). Per germline, CDR1 SGHRS and CDR2 YFSETQ. The CDR3 runs to 12 residues. With 7 bases removed from V and 5 bases from J, the gap between germline ends came to 13 bases.

The V gene is TRBV5-4, the J gene TRBJ1-3; TRBD1 aligns across 7 bases. Trimming removed 1 base from V and 4 bases from J; junction bases left unmatched: 11. The CDR3 spans 17 residues. Per germline, CDR1 SGHNT and CDR2 YYREEE (reference sequence). The CDR3 region has the DNA TGTGCCAGCAGCTTGACGGGGGTCGGGACAGAAGGAAACACCATATATTTT. It specifies CASSLTGVGTEGNTIYF.